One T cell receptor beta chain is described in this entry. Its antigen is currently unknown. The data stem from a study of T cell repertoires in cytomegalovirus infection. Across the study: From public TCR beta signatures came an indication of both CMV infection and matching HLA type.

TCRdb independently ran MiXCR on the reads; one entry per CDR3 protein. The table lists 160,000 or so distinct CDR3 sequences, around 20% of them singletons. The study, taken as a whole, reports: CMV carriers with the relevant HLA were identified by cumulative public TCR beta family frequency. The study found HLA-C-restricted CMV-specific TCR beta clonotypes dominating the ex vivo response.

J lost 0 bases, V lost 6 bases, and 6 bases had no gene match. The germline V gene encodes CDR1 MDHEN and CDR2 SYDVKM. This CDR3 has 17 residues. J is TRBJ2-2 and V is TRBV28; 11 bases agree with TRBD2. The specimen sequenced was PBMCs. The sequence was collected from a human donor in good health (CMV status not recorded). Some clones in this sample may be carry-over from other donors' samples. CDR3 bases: TGTGCCAGCAGCCCCACTAGCGGGGGATCGAACACCGGGGAGCTGTTTTTT. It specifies CASSPTSGGSNTGELFF.